Following are 6 T cell receptor beta chains from one sample sequenced in a study of lymphopenia after photon versus proton radiotherapy. Libraries were prepared by immunoSEQ multiplex PCR; TCRdb keeps only in-frame clonotypes and omits some of them. The data hold 150,000 to 200,000 clones, with about 85% observed a single time. Source: peripheral blood, taken from a patient treated with photon-based radiotherapy. All receptors come from a man aged 50-59 years with gastric cancer.

The chain combines TRBV6-5 with TRBJ2-7, with 9 nucleotides matching TRBD2. The trim removed 4 bases at V and 4 bases at J, leaving 8 bases unmatched. CDR1 is MNHEY, CDR2 SVGAGI, per germline. CDR3 size: 15 residues. Here the CDR3 DNA reads TGTGCCAGCAGTTTCCTTAGCGGGAGTGGATACGAGCAGTACTTC. It is translated as CASSFLSGSGYEQYF.

The rearrangement links TRBV20-1 to TRBJ2-5; D is uncertain. This CDR3 region has 10 residues. CDR1 and CDR2 (germline): DFQATT, SNEGSKA (reference sequence). Trimming took 0 bases from V and 5 from J, leaving 1 base between them. The CDR3 DNA reads TGCAGTGCTAGAGACGAGACCCAGTACTTC. This encodes CSARDETQYF.

This sequence joins TRBV19 and TRBJ2-1, with 12 bases aligning to TRBD2. The germline V gene has CDR1 LNHDA and CDR2 SQIVND (reference sequence). The CDR3 contains 15 residues. Trimming at V came to 3 bases and at J to 4 bases, leaving 1 base not matched to a gene. CDR3: CASSMLAGGYNEQFF. Here the CDR3 DNA reads TGTGCCAGTAGTATGCTAGCGGGAGGGTACAATGAGCAGTTCTTC.

The chain combines TRBV5-1 with TRBJ2-7; the match to TRBD1 covers 10 bases. CDR1 and CDR2 (germline): SGHRS, YFSETQ. The CDR3 sequence is 15 residues long. V lost 4 bases, J lost 7 bases, and 11 bases stayed unmatched. The CDR3 loop reads CASSPGGGQGWEQYF. For the CDR3, the DNA is TGCGCCAGCAGCCCTGGTGGGGGACAGGGGTGGGAGCAGTACTTC.

The V gene is TRBV7-6, the J gene TRBJ1-1; D ambiguous. Deletions cut 4 bases from V and 1 base from J, with 4 bases between. In germline, CDR1 is SGHVS, CDR2 FNYEAQ. The CDR3 runs 12 residues. The CDR3: CASSYGNTEAFF. In DNA form, the CDR3 reads TGTGCCAGCAGCTACGGGAACACTGAAGCTTTCTTT. The full variable domain, rest sourced from reference TRBV7-6 and TRBJ1-1, is GAGVSQSPRYKVTKRGQDVALRCDPISGHVSLYWYRQALGQGPEFLTYFNYEAQQDKSGLPNDRFSAERPEGSISTLTIQRTEQRDSAMYRCASSYGNTEAFFGQGTRLTVV.

The V and J genes are TRBV7-2 and TRBJ1-3; D gene uncertain. Germline CDR1 SGHTA, CDR2 FQGNSA. The CDR3 extends over 16 amino acids. V lost 4 bases, J lost 0 bases, and 13 bases lay in between. The CDR3 loop is CASSSFAGFSGNTIYF. The CDR3 DNA is TGTGCCAGCAGCTCATTTGCAGGATTCTCTGGAAACACCATATATTTT.